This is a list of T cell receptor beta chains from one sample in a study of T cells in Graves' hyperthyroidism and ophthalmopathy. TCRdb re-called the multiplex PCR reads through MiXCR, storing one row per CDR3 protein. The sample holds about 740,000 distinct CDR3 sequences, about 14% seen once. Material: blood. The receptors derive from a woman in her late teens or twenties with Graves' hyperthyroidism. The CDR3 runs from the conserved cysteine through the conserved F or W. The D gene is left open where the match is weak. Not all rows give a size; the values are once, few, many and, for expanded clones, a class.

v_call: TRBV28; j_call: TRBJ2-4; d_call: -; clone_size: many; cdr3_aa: CASSRLQTNIQYF; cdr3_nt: TGTGCCAGCAGTCGCCTCCAAACAAACATTCAGTACTTC
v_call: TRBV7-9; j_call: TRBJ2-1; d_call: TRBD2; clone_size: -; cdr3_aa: CASTSRLSGNNEQFF; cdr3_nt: TGTGCCAGCACCTCCCGACTTAGCGGGAACAATGAGCAGTTCTTC
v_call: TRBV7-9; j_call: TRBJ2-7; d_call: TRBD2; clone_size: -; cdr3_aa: CASSSWTSGSEQYF; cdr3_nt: TGTGCCAGCAGCTCATGGACTAGCGGTAGCGAGCAGTACTTC
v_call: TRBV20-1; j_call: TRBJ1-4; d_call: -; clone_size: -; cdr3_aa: CSARETDSMGEKLFF; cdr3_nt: TGCAGTGCTAGAGAAACCGACAGCATGGGGGAAAAACTGTTTTTT
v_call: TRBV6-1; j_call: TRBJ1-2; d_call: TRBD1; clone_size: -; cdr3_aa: CASSVGQGAFDGYTF; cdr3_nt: TGTGCCAGCAGTGTGGGACAGGGGGCTTTCGATGGCTACACCTTC
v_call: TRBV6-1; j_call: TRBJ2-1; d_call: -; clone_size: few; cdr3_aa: CASRTAYNEQFF; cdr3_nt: TGTGCCAGCAGAACAGCCTACAATGAGCAGTTCTTC
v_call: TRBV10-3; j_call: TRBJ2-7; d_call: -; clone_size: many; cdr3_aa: CAISEGGRSFDEQYF; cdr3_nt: TGTGCCATCAGTGAGGGAGGGCGGAGTTTCGATGAGCAGTACTTC
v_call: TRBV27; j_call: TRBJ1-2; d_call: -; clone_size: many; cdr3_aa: CASSSGQGEGYTF; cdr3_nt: TGTGCCAGCAGTTCCGGTCAGGGCGAGGGCTACACCTTC
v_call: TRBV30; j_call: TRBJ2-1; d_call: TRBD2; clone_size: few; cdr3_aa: CAWSVGREGRGYNEQFF; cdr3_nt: TGTGCCTGGAGTGTTGGGCGGGAGGGCCGCGGGTACAATGAGCAGTTCTTC
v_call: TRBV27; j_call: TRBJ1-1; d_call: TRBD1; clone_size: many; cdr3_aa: CASRSLQGSMNTEAFF; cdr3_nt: TGTGCCAGCCGATCTTTACAGGGGTCGATGAACACTGAAGCTTTCTTT
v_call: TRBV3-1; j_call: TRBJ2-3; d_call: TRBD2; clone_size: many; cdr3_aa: CASSRSTGTSGIMQYF; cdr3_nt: TGTGCCAGCAGCCGATCGACCGGGACTAGCGGGATCATGCAGTATTTT
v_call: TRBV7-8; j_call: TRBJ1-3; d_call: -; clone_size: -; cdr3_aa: CASSLDPPTGISGNTIYF; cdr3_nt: TGTGCCAGCAGCTTAGACCCCCCGACAGGCATCTCTGGAAACACCATATATTTT
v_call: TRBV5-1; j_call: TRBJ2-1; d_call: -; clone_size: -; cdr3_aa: CASSLSSGTAGLYEQFF; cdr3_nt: TGCGCCAGCAGCTTGTCTTCTGGGACAGCGGGTCTGTATGAGCAGTTCTTC
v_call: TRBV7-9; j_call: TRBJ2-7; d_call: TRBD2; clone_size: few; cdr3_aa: CTSSSIAGGYEQYF; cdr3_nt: TGTACCAGCAGCTCGATAGCGGGAGGCTACGAGCAGTACTTC
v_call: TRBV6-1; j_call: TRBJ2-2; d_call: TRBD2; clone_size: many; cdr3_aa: CASRTLAGGYTGELFF; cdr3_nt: TGTGCCAGCAGGACACTAGCGGGAGGGTACACCGGGGAGCTGTTTTTT
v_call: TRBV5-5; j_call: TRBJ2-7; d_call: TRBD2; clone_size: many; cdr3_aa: CASSYMVLAGTYEQYF; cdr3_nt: TGTGCCAGCAGTTACATGGTACTAGCGGGTACCTACGAGCAGTACTTC
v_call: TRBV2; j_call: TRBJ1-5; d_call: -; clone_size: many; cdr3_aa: CASNLGSEPQHF; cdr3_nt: TGTGCCAGCAATCTGGGATCCGAACCCCAGCATTTT
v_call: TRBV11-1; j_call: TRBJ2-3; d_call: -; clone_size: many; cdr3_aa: CASSPRVPADTQYF; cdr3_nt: TGTGCCAGCAGCCCGCGAGTACCGGCGGATACGCAGTATTTT
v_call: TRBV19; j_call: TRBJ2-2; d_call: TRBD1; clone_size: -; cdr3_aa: CASSVAGGRSTRELFF; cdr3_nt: TGTGCCAGTAGTGTGGCAGGGGGACGGTCCACCCGGGAGCTGTTTTTT
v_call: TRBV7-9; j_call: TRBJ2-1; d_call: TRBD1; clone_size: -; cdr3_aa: CASSSPPGGPTIEQFF; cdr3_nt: TGTGCCAGCAGCTCCCCTCCAGGGGGCCCCACGATTGAGCAGTTCTTC
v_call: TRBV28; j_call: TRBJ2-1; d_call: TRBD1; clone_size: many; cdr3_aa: CASSGTTGGRYNEQFF; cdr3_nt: TGTGCCAGCAGTGGTACAACAGGGGGTCGCTACAATGAGCAGTTCTTC
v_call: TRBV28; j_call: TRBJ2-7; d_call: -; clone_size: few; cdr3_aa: CASSLTLGFTYEQYF; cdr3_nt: TGTGCCAGCAGTTTAACGTTGGGATTCACCTACGAGCAGTACTTC
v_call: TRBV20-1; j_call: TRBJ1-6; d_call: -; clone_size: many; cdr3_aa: CSASLFGRVASPLHF; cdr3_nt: TGCAGTGCTAGCCTGTTTGGCAGGGTGGCTTCACCCCTCCACTTT
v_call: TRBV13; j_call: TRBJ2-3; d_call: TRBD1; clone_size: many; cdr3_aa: CASRSPGQGSGGTQYF; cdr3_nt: TGTGCCAGCCGATCTCCGGGACAGGGGTCTGGGGGTACGCAGTATTTT
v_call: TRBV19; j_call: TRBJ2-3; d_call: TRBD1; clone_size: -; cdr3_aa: CASSTGQGLTDTQYF; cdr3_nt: TGTGCCAGTAGTACCGGACAGGGTCTCACAGATACGCAGTATTTT
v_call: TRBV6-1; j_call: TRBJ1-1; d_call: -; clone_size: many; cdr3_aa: CASSARLNTEAFF; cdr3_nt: TGTGCCAGCAGCGCCAGACTGAACACTGAAGCTTTCTTT
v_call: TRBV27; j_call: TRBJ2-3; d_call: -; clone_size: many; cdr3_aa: CASSLYLTDTQYF; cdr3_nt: TGTGCCAGCAGTTTATATCTTACAGATACGCAGTATTTT
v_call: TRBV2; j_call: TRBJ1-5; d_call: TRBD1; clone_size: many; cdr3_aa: CASARTGDLYQPQHF; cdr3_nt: TGTGCCAGCGCACGGACAGGTGACCTTTATCAGCCCCAGCATTTT
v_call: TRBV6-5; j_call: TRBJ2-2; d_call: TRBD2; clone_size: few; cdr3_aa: CASSYSSGTRTGELFF; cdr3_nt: TGTGCCAGCAGTTACAGTAGCGGGACACGCACCGGGGAGCTGTTTTTT
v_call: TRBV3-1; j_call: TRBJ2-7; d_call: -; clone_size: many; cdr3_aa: CASSQDWGYPYEQYF; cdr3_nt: TGTGCCAGCAGCCAAGATTGGGGGTACCCCTACGAGCAGTACTTC
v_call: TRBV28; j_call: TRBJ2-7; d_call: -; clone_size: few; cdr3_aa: CASSFILWQRGYEQYF; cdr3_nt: TGTGCCAGCAGTTTCATCCTATGGCAGAGAGGCTACGAGCAGTACTTC
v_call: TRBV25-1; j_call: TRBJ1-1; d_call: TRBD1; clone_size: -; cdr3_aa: CAATGQATEAFF; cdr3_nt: TGTGCCGCGACAGGGCAGGCTACTGAAGCTTTCTTT
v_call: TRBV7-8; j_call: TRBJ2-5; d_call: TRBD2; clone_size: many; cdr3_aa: CASRPTGLAGGQETQYF; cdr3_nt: TGTGCCAGCAGACCAACGGGACTAGCGGGAGGTCAAGAGACCCAGTACTTC
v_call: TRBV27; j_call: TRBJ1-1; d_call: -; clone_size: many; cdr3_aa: CASSLYSNTEAFF; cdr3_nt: TGTGCCAGCAGTTTGTATTCGAACACTGAAGCTTTCTTT
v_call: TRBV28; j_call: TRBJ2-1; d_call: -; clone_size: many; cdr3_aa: CASTLRGYNEQFF; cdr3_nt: TGTGCCAGCACCTTAAGAGGTTACAATGAGCAGTTCTTC
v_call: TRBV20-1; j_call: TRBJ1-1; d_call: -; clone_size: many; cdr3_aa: CSARKTAGEAFF; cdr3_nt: TGCAGTGCTAGGAAGACGGCGGGTGAAGCTTTCTTT
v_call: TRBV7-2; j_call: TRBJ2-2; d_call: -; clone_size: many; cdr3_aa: CASSLSFSAHTGELFF; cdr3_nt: TGTGCCAGCAGCTTAAGTTTTAGCGCGCACACCGGGGAGCTGTTTTTT
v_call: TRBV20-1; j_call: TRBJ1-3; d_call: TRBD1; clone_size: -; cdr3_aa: CSARPGTGYTIYF; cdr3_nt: TGCAGTGCTAGACCCGGGACAGGGTACACCATATATTTT
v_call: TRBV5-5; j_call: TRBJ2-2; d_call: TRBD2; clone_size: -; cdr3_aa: CASSAGLAGGGTGELFF; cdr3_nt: TGTGCCAGCAGCGCCGGACTAGCGGGAGGTGGGACCGGGGAGCTGTTTTTT
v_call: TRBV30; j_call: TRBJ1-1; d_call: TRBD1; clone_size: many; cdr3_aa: CAWSRRDRVWSTEAFF; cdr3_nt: TGTGCCTGGAGTCGCCGGGACAGGGTATGGTCCACTGAAGCTTTCTTT
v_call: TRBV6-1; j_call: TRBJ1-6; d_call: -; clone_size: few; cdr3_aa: CASSRNWGARSPLHF; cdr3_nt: TGTGCCAGCAGCCGCAACTGGGGGGCCAGATCACCCCTCCACTTT
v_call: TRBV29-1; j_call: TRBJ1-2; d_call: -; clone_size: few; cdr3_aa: CSVEATGLRGYTF; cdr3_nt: TGCAGCGTTGAAGCGACAGGCCTCCGGGGCTACACCTTC
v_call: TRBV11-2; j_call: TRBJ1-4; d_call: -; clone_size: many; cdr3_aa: CASRPVHNEKLFF; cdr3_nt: TGTGCCAGCAGACCAGTACATAATGAAAAACTGTTTTTT
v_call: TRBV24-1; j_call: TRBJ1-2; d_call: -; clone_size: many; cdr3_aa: CATSDMDGHYGYTF; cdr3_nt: TGTGCCACCAGTGATATGGACGGGCACTATGGCTACACCTTC